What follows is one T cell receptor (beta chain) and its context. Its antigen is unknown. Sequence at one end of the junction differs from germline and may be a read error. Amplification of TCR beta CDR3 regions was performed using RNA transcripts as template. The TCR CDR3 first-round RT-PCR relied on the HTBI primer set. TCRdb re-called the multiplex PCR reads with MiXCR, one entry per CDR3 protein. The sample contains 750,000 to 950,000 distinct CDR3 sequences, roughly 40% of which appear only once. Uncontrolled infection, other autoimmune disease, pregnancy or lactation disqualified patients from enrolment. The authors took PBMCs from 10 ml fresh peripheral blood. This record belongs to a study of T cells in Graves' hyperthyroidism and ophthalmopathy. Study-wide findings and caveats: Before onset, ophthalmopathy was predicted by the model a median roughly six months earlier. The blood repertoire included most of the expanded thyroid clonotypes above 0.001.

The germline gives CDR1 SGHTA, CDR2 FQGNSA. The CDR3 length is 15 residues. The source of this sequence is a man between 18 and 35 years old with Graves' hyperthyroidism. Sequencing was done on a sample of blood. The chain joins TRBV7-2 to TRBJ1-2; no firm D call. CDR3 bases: TGCGCCAGCAGCCGCCAAGTTTTGGCAGGATCCGGCTACACCTTC. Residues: CASSRQVLAGSGYTF. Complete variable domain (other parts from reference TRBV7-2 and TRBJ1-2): GAGVSQSPSNKVTEKGKDVELRCDPISGHTALYWYRQSLGQGLEFLIYFQGNSAPDKSGLPSDRFSAERTGGSVSTLTIQRTQQEDSAVYLCASSRQVLAGSGYTFGSGTRLTVV.